The clone carrying this T cell receptor (beta chain) was detected many times. The TCR beta CDR3 regions underwent amplification using RNA transcripts as the source. First-round RT-PCR with HTBI primers amplified the TCR CDR3 region. TCRdb reanalysed the multiplex PCR reads using MiXCR and keeps one entry per CDR3 protein. The sample carries under 300,000 distinct CDR3 sequences, roughly 15% recorded once. The data originate from a study of T cells in Graves' hyperthyroidism and ophthalmopathy. Diagnoses were established using clinical symptoms, serum thyroxine and TRAb, thyroid ultrasound and orbital computed tomography. This clonotype was obtained from a woman aged 30 to 39 with Graves' hyperthyroidism that later progressed to Graves' ophthalmopathy. Sequenced input: blood.

DNA of the CDR3: TGTGCCAGCAGCTTAGCGCGGACTCCCGGTTACGAGCAGTACTTC. Protein sequence: CASSLARTPGYEQYF. The chain joins TRBV7-8 to TRBJ2-7; a possible D gene is TRBD2 (5 bases). CDR3 length equals 15 residues. The V end was cut by 0 bases, the J end by 4 bases, with 13 bases between. Germline V gene data show CDR1 as SGHVS and CDR2 as FQNEAQ.